This T cell receptor beta chain was captured by sequencing in a study of cytomegalovirus exposure and HLA in healthy donors. The CDR3 length is 15 residues. From germline, CDR1 is MGHRA and CDR2 YSYEKL. The V gene lost 2 bases and the J gene lost 3 bases, with 13 bases spanning the gap. Study results and limitations: Through in vitro validation, a few CMV-associated chains were shown to be specific for CMV antigens.

This clone was detected a few times. Its antigen remains unidentified. The method was immunoSEQ multiplex PCR; TCRdb's version includes in-frame clones alone and lacks a portion of them. The sample has 60,000 or so clones, roughly nine tenths seen once. The sequenced sample was PBMCs. The sequence derives from a young woman in good health and CMV-seronegative. The chain has TRBV4-1 and TRBJ1-1; possible D gene TRBD1, 6 bases. This chain's CDR3 is CASSQQSTGYTEAFF. The DNA for the CDR3 is TGCGCCAGCAGCCAACAATCGACAGGTTACACTGAAGCTTTCTTT.